These 30 T cell receptor beta chains came from one sample sequenced in a study of breast tumors, draining lymph nodes, adjacent tissues. TCRdb re-derived calls from the multiplex PCR reads in MiXCR, one entry per CDR3 protein. Among roughly 20,000 distinct CDR3 sequences listed, 41% were seen once. The sequenced sample consisted of breast tumor tissue. These receptors came from a female donor with breast cancer. Some clones in this sample may be carry-over from other donors' samples.

As for this clonotype: The junction differs from germline at one of its ends, possibly a read error. This chain uses TRBV5-1 with TRBJ2-3; D gene uncertain. CDR3 length: 14 amino acids. Germline V gene sequence: CDR1 SGHRS, CDR2 YFSETQ. CDR3 sequence reads: CASSPTPGTDTQYF. The DNA of the CDR3 is TGTGCCAGCAGTCCCACCCCCGGAACAGATACGCAGTATTTT.

The table lists this clonotype with many counts. The V and J genes are TRBV7-2 and TRBJ2-7, with 9 positions matching TRBD2. The germline V gene has CDR1 SGHTA and CDR2 FQGNSA. Trimming removed 2 bases from V and 5 bases from J; junction bases left unmatched: 19. This CDR3 region has 19 residues. In nucleotides, the CDR3 is TGTGCCAGCAGCTTAAGTGGTTGGCGGGAGGGCAGCTTTATCCACGAGCAGTACTTC. This gives the protein CASSLSGWREGSFIHEQYF.

The gene calls are TRBV20-1 and TRBJ2-7, with 10 bases identical to TRBD2. Germline CDR1 is DFQATT and CDR2 is SNEGSKA (reference sequence). This CDR3 spans 16 amino acids. Losses at the gene ends were 2 bases for V and 2 bases for J; bases not matched to a gene: 9. DNA of the CDR3: TGCAGTGCTAGACCGGATGGTAGCGGGAGGCCCTACGAGCAGTACTTC. Residues: CSARPDGSGRPYEQYF.

The chain couples TRBV7-2 to TRBJ2-3; D perhaps matches TRBD1 (5 bases). Germline assignment: CDR1 SGHTA and CDR2 FQGNSA. The CDR3 extends over 13 amino acids. Trimming removed 6 bases at V and 3 bases at J, with 10 bases between. CDR3 sequence (DNA): TGTGCCAGCAGATCTAGGGGTACAGATACGCAGTATTTT. The encoded protein is CASRSRGTDTQYF.

The CDR3 region is CASSLVGLTTNEKLFF. The CDR3 coding sequence is TGTGCCAGCAGCTTAGTAGGCTTAACAACTAATGAAAAACTGTTTTTT. The chain uses TRBV11-2 and TRBJ1-4; D gene uncertain. The CDR3 runs to 16 residues. The V gene's germline CDR1 is SGHAT and CDR2 FQNNGV. V was trimmed by 1 base and J by 0 bases, leaving 9 bases between them.

This clonotype occurred many times. The V call is TRBV9, the J call TRBJ2-6; D unclear. This CDR3 comprises 14 residues. V lost 0 bases and J 0 bases, leaving 1 base between the germline ends. CDR1 SGDLS and CDR2 YYNGEE come from the germline V gene. The CDR3 bases are TGTGCCAGCAGCGTAGGCTCTGGGGCCAACGTCCTGACTTTC. This codes for CASSVGSGANVLTF.

This clonotype was recorded a few times. The chain links TRBV7-2 to TRBJ1-2, with D hard to call. The CDR3 sequence is 14 residues long. V gave up 6 bases and J gave up 4 bases, with 15 bases separating them. CDR1 is SGHTA and CDR2 is FQGNSA in the germline V gene. The CDR3 region has the DNA TGTGCCAGCAGGCCTCGGGGAACGAGCTATGGCTACACCTTC. As protein: CASRPRGTSYGYTF. Full variable domain (rest looked up from reference TRBV7-2 and TRBJ1-2): GAGVSQSPSNKVTEKGKDVELRCDPISGHTALYWYRQSLGQGLEFLIYFQGNSAPDKSGLPSDRFSAERTGGSVSTLTIQRTQQEDSAVYLCASRPRGTSYGYTFGSGTRLTVV.

The gene calls are TRBV7-6 and TRBJ2-7, with 11 bases that match TRBD1. Germline CDR1 reads SGHVS; CDR2 reads FNYEAQ. The CDR3 spans 16 residues. V was pared by 4 bases and J by 3 bases, with 8 bases of the junction left unmatched. The CDR3 DNA sequence: TGTGCCAGCAGCTCCCTTGCTGGGACAGGGGGCTACGAGCAGTACTTC. This sequence encodes CASSSLAGTGGYEQYF.

This clonotype was detected many times. The rearrangement links TRBV20-1 to TRBJ1-2, with a tentative D call TRBD1 (6 bases). Germline-derived CDR1 and CDR2 are DFQATT and SNEGSKA (reference sequence). The CDR3 covers 16 residues. V was clipped by 0 bases and J by 8 bases, with 22 bases between them. In DNA, the CDR3 is TGCAGTGCTAGAGATGTGGGGAGGGGGGCCTTGGGCGGCTACACCTTC. Translation: CSARDVGRGALGGYTF.

Ten or more counts support this clonotype. This chain joins TRBV20-1 and TRBJ2-7; D not resolved. This CDR3 has 15 residues. V lost 1 base to trimming and J lost 2 bases, with 15 bases between them. From germline, CDR1 is DFQATT and CDR2 SNEGSKA (reference sequence). CDR3 DNA sequence: TGCAGTGCTAGAGGCGCCCCTCCCCAACCCTACGAGCAGTACTTC. It translates to CSARGAPPQPYEQYF.

This clonotype has only one observation. V and J are TRBV5-6 and TRBJ2-1, with D perhaps matching TRBD1 (7 bases). V was pared by 2 bases and J by 8 bases, with 17 bases between. This CDR3 contains 15 residues. The germline V gene has CDR1 SGHDT and CDR2 YYEEEE. The CDR3 nucleotides read TGTGCCAGCAGCTTAAACAGGGGAGGCATAGATGAGCAGTTCTTC. As protein: CASSLNRGGIDEQFF.

This clonotype was observed at least ten times. CDR3 in DNA: TGTGCCTGGAGTTGGGGAAGGGGTTACAATGAGCAGTTCTTC. Amino acid sequence: CAWSWGRGYNEQFF. The rearrangement uses TRBV30 and TRBJ2-1; D possibly corresponds to TRBD1 (5 bases). The CDR3 is 14 residues long. V shed 2 bases and J shed 4 bases, with 12 bases lying between them. From germline, CDR1 is GTSNPN and CDR2 SVGIG (reference sequence).

The chain has TRBV12-3 or TRBV12-4 and TRBJ2-1; 9 bases are a match to TRBD2. V shed 4 bases, J shed 5 bases, and the junction held 6 bases outside the gene matches. The CDR3 sequence is 15 residues long. The CDR3 loop is CASSSTSGHHNEQFF. CDR3 sequence (DNA): TGTGCCAGCAGTTCAACTAGCGGGCATCACAATGAGCAGTTCTTC.

The chain uses TRBV5-1 and TRBJ2-3; the D is unclear. The CDR3 totals 14 residues. Per germline, CDR1 SGHRS and CDR2 YFSETQ. Trimming took off 1 base at V and 2 bases at J, with 8 bases between the two ends. CDR3 DNA: TGCGCCAGCAGCTTGCAGCTTCCCACAGATACGCAGTATTTT. It specifies CASSLQLPTDTQYF.

This CDR3 is CSADHGVNQPQHF. CDR3 sequence (DNA): TGCAGTGCTGACCATGGAGTCAATCAGCCCCAGCATTTT. The chain carries TRBV20-1 and TRBJ1-5, with D hard to call. V was trimmed by 5 bases and J by 3 bases, leaving 11 bases between them. Germline CDR1 reads DFQATT; CDR2 reads SNEGSKA (reference sequence). There are 13 residues in the CDR3.

This clonotype has ten or more counts. The chain uses TRBV5-5 and TRBJ2-5; 9 positions agree with TRBD2. The V gene end was trimmed by 7 bases and the J gene end by 2 bases; junction bases not matched to a gene: 9. CDR1 is SGHKS and CDR2 is YYEKEE in the germline V gene (reference sequence). This CDR3 region has 15 residues. For the CDR3, the DNA is TGTGCCAGCGGGCTAGCGGGGTCCCAGCAAGAGACCCAGTACTTC. Residues: CASGLAGSQQETQYF.

This clonotype has at least ten counts. V and J are TRBV20-1 and TRBJ1-6; D gene unclear. Between the trimmed V and J ends, which lost 3 bases and 5 bases, there was a span of 8 bases. The germline V gene encodes CDR1 DFQATT and CDR2 SNEGSKA (reference sequence). The CDR3 runs to 13 residues. CDR3 sequence reads: CSARPNNNSPLHF. As DNA, the CDR3 is TGCAGTGCTAGGCCGAACAATAATTCACCCCTCCACTTT.

As for this clonotype: One base away lies a much larger clone, so this may be a sequencing read error. The chain links TRBV2 to TRBJ1-5, with a tentative D call TRBD1 (6 bases). V was pared by 8 bases and J by 6 bases, with 17 bases between. Germline V gives CDR1 SNHLY, CDR2 FYNNEI. This CDR3 contains 14 residues. The CDR3 DNA reads TGTGCCAGCCGGGGGAAGGGGGTAGGTCAGCCCCAGCATTTT. It encodes CASRGKGVGQPQHF.

CDR3 DNA sequence: TGTGCCAGCAGTTTCCCGGGACTAGCGGACCCAAGCTCCTACAATGAGCAGTTCTTC. Translating it yields CASSFPGLADPSSYNEQFF. The V and J genes are TRBV12-3 or TRBV12-4 and TRBJ2-1; TRBD2 matches at 11 bases. There are 19 residues in the CDR3. V lost 3 bases and J lost 0; bases outside the gene matches: 10.

This clonotype was recorded many times. The chain recombines TRBV9 with TRBJ2-3, with D perhaps matching TRBD2 (7 bases). Trimming shortened V by 3 bases and J by 1 base, and 12 bases separated the two germline ends. CDR1 and CDR2 from the germline V gene are SGDLS and YYNGEE. CDR3 length: 15 residues. The CDR3 region is CASSGGGAGTDTQYF. For the CDR3, the DNA is TGTGCCAGCAGCGGTGGGGGGGCTGGCACAGATACGCAGTATTTT.

This clonotype occurred many times. V usage is TRBV4-1 and J usage is TRBJ2-2; 11 nucleotides match TRBD2. This CDR3 has 17 residues. V lost 1 base to trimming and J lost 5 bases; unmatched junction nucleotides: 6. CDR1 and CDR2 from the germline V gene are MGHRA and YSYEKL. The CDR3 spells CASSQVERTSGTGELFF. The CDR3 nucleotides are TGCGCCAGCAGCCAAGTCGAGAGGACTAGCGGGACCGGGGAGCTGTTTTTT.

The chain uses TRBV7-9 and TRBJ1-1, with D possibly being TRBD1 (6 bases). Looked up from germline, CDR1 is SEHNR and CDR2 is FQNEAQ (reference sequence). V lost 10 bases and J 5 bases, leaving 23 bases between the germline ends. The CDR3 has 15 residues. The CDR3 DNA is TGTGCCACCATTCCCGAACGGGGGGCGGTGACTGAAGCTTTCTTT. Translation: CATIPERGAVTEAFF.

This clonotype was detected once. The chain links TRBV6-6 to TRBJ2-5; D tentatively reads TRBD1 or TRBD2 (7 bases each). In germline, CDR1 is MNHNY, CDR2 SVGAGI (reference sequence). V was pared by 4 bases and J by 5 bases, with 17 bases between. The CDR3 is 15 amino acids. The DNA for the CDR3 is TGTGCCAGCAGTTGGGAGGGGACAGCTTCGGAGACCCAGTACTTC. It translates to CASSWEGTASETQYF.

The sample holds a few counts of this clonotype. The rearrangement uses TRBV6-5 and TRBJ2-5; 7 bases fit TRBD1. Germline V gene lookup returns CDR1 MNHEY and CDR2 SVGAGI. The CDR3 sequence is 16 residues long. J was trimmed by 7 bases and V by 2 bases; bases with no gene match: 13. CDR3 nucleotides: TGTGCCAGCAGTTACCCAGGACAGGCGGGTAAAGGGACCCAGTACTTC. Protein sequence: CASSYPGQAGKGTQYF.

The chain links TRBV4-2 to TRBJ1-4; D call uncertain. Trimming left V 4 bases short and J 0 bases short, with 15 bases between. The CDR3 is 17 amino acids. CDR1 LGHNA and CDR2 YNFKEQ come from the germline V gene. CDR3: CASSRINPGTTNEKLFF. The CDR3, as DNA: TGTGCCAGCAGCCGTATAAACCCAGGAACAACTAATGAAAAACTGTTTTTT.

This clonotype showed up many times. This chain uses TRBV29-1 with TRBJ1-4, with D perhaps matching TRBD1 (6 bases). This CDR3 has 13 residues. CDR1 and CDR2 (germline): SQVTM, ANQGSEA. The V end was cut by 6 bases, the J end by 7 bases, with 15 bases between. The CDR3 DNA sequence: TGCAGCGTCATAGGACAGAACAGTGAAAAACTGTTTTTT. Translating gives CSVIGQNSEKLFF.

V usage is TRBV7-2 and J usage is TRBJ2-5; a possible D gene is TRBD1 (5 bases). The CDR3 extends over 13 amino acids. The germline V gene encodes CDR1 SGHTA and CDR2 FQGNSA. The germline V and J ends were trimmed by 7 bases and 9 bases, with 18 bases remaining between them. The DNA for the CDR3 is TGTGCCAGCACCTTCGGGCAGGGTCGGCCCCAGTACTTC. It translates to CASTFGQGRPQYF.

This clonotype was detected many times. The genes are TRBV20-1 and TRBJ1-5; the D gene is possibly TRBD1 (5 bases). Germline V gene lookup returns CDR1 DFQATT and CDR2 SNEGSKA (reference sequence). The CDR3 sequence is 14 residues long. V was trimmed by 0 bases and J by 7 bases, leaving 13 bases between them. The CDR3 reads CSAREPTGEQPQHF. The CDR3 DNA is TGCAGTGCTAGAGAACCCACAGGAGAACAGCCCCAGCATTTT.

Details on this clonotype: This may be a read error, as it is one base from a much larger clone. The rearrangement uses TRBV19 and TRBJ2-5, with TRBD2 identical over 10 bases. Germline values: CDR1 LNHDA, CDR2 SQIVND (reference sequence). CDR3 size: 17 residues. In DNA, the CDR3 is TGTGCCAGTAGTTCGGGACTAGCGATTCTTGGGGAAGAGGCCCAGTCCTTC. Its translation: CASSSGLAILGEEAQSF.

By sample share, this clonotype is medium-sized. The rearrangement joins TRBV30 to TRBJ2-1; D gene ambiguous. The CDR3 length is 12 residues. Per germline, CDR1 GTSNPN and CDR2 SVGIG (reference sequence). V was cut by 1 base and J by 5 bases, with 6 bases left in between. The CDR3 loop is CAWSGWDNEQFF. In nucleotides, the CDR3 is TGTGCCTGGAGTGGCTGGGACAATGAGCAGTTCTTC. Full variable domain (rest looked up from reference TRBV30 and TRBJ2-1): SQTIHQWPATLVQPVGSPLSLECTVEGTSNPNLYWYRQAAGRGLQLLFYSVGIGQISSEVPQNLSASRPQDRQFILSSKKLLLSDSGFYLCAWSGWDNEQFFGPGTRLTVL.